This entry concerns a single TCR beta chain. The data originate from a study of metastatic and nonmetastatic thyroid tumors. No patient received treatment before thyroid surgery. TCRdb re-called the PCR reads with MiXCR. Here the sample spans 15,000 to 17,000 clones, about 4% being singletons. The CDR3 is 15 amino acids. Germline trimming cut 5 bases from V and 8 bases from J; bases unmatched to any gene: 11. From germline, CDR1 is DFQATT and CDR2 SNEGSKA (reference sequence). Sequencing was done on a sample of tumor tissue. The chain links TRBV20-1 to TRBJ2-1, with 11 bases identical to TRBD1. The receptor was isolated from a female donor with papillary thyroid cancer or a benign thyroid nodule (not recorded which). Some clones in this sample may be carry-over from other donors' samples. CDR3 coding DNA: TGCAGTGCTGATGGCGGACAGGGGGCGGGATATGAGCAGTTCTTC. Its protein product is CSADGGQGAGYEQFF.